This T cell receptor (beta chain) was captured in a study of blood T cell repertoires in COVID-19. TCRdb's copy holds only in-frame clones and misses some; the assay was immunoSEQ multiplex PCR. Of 110,000 to 150,000 clones listed, about 85% were seen once; the top ten hold more than 5%. The sequence derives from a middle-aged woman who had recovered from COVID-19. Material for sequencing was PBMCs or T cells enriched from blood (not recorded which).

CDR3 sequence: CASSPAPGQGFTYEQYF. The CDR3 nucleotides are TGTGCCAGCAGCCCCGCTCCGGGACAGGGCTTTACCTACGAGCAGTACTTC. The V call is TRBV13, the J call TRBJ2-7; 9 bases agree with TRBD1. CDR3 length: 17 residues. The J segment lost 2 bases and the V segment lost 5 bases, leaving 13 bases of the junction unmatched. Germline CDR1 is PRHDT and CDR2 is FYEKMQ (reference sequence).